The rows below give T cell receptor beta chains drawn from one sample of a study of T cell repertoires in cytomegalovirus infection. MiXCR, run by TCRdb on the reads, gives a single entry per CDR3 protein. The sample records around 230,000 distinct CDR3 sequences, 38% being singletons. Antigen specificity for these receptors is unknown. Material: CD8+ T cells from cultured PBMCs, obtained from culture after CMV antigen stimulation. These receptors all stem from a human donor in good health (CMV status not recorded). Some clones in this sample may be carry-over from other donors' samples. Each CDR3 is given with its conserved first and last residue. Fields, in order: CDR3 protein, CDR3 DNA, V gene, D gene, clone size, J gene. A D gene is named only where the DNA matches it firmly. A row's size may be missing; if present it is once, few, many or a size class.

cdr3_aa: CASSSRGGTNEKLFF
cdr3_nt: TGTGCCAGCAGCTCTCGGGGAGGAACTAATGAAAAACTGTTTTTT
v_call: TRBV7-2
d_call: NA
clone_size: many
j_call: TRBJ1-4

cdr3_aa: CASSLEIVDGNQPQHF
cdr3_nt: TGTGCCAGCAGCTTAGAAATAGTGGATGGCAATCAGCCCCAGCATTTT
v_call: TRBV11-2
d_call: NA
clone_size: few
j_call: TRBJ1-5

cdr3_aa: CASRPNGRHHAAFF
cdr3_nt: TGTGCCAGTAGACCAAACGGGCGCCACCACGCAGCTTTCTTT
v_call: TRBV19
d_call: NA
clone_size: few
j_call: TRBJ1-1

cdr3_aa: CASSFRLAWREQYF
cdr3_nt: TGTGCCAGCAGCTTCCGACTAGCGTGGCGGGAACAGTACTTC
v_call: TRBV13
d_call: TRBD2
clone_size: NA
j_call: TRBJ2-7

cdr3_aa: CASSTTSGGYEQYF
cdr3_nt: TGTGCCAGCAGCACTACTAGCGGGGGCTACGAGCAGTACTTC
v_call: TRBV7-8
d_call: TRBD2
clone_size: NA
j_call: TRBJ2-7

cdr3_aa: CSVLGLAPEQFF
cdr3_nt: TGCAGCGTCCTCGGACTAGCGCCTGAGCAGTTCTTC
v_call: TRBV29-1
d_call: TRBD2
clone_size: few
j_call: TRBJ2-1

cdr3_aa: CASGRKWGNYGYTF
cdr3_nt: TGTGCCAGCGGACGAAAGTGGGGGAACTATGGCTACACCTTC
v_call: TRBV6-5
d_call: NA
clone_size: once
j_call: TRBJ1-2

cdr3_aa: CASMPGTGENQPQHF
cdr3_nt: TGTGCCAGCATGCCCGGGACAGGGGAAAATCAGCCCCAGCATTTT
v_call: TRBV7-8
d_call: TRBD1
clone_size: many
j_call: TRBJ1-5

cdr3_aa: CSAKDRAKLAEAFF
cdr3_nt: TGCAGTGCTAAGGACAGGGCGAAGTTGGCTGAAGCTTTCTTT
v_call: TRBV20-1
d_call: TRBD1
clone_size: few
j_call: TRBJ1-1

cdr3_aa: CASSYALPRARGANVLTF
cdr3_nt: TGTGCCAGCAGTTACGCCCTTCCCAGAGCTCGGGGGGCCAACGTCCTGACTTTC
v_call: TRBV6-6
d_call: NA
clone_size: few
j_call: TRBJ2-6

cdr3_aa: CAISDETDYGYTF
cdr3_nt: TGTGCCATCAGTGACGAGACAGACTATGGCTACACCTTC
v_call: TRBV10-3
d_call: NA
clone_size: few
j_call: TRBJ1-2

cdr3_aa: CASSLAGTTGGYTF
cdr3_nt: TGTGCCAGCAGCTTGGCTGGGACAACCGGTGGCTACACCTTC
v_call: TRBV5-6
d_call: NA
clone_size: few
j_call: TRBJ1-2

cdr3_aa: CASSPDRGPSRTEAFF
cdr3_nt: TGTGCCAGCAGCCCAGACAGGGGACCAAGTAGGACTGAAGCTTTCTTT
v_call: TRBV11-1
d_call: TRBD1
clone_size: NA
j_call: TRBJ1-1

cdr3_aa: CASSLHRGSGNTIYF
cdr3_nt: TGTGCCAGCAGCTTACATAGGGGTTCTGGAAACACCATATATTTT
v_call: TRBV7-6
d_call: NA
clone_size: few
j_call: TRBJ1-3

cdr3_aa: CSVEDRAQGIRYGYTF
cdr3_nt: TGCAGCGTTGAAGATCGCGCACAGGGGATACGGTATGGCTACACCTTC
v_call: TRBV29-1
d_call: TRBD1
clone_size: few
j_call: TRBJ1-2

cdr3_aa: CASSHAREGDTDTQYF
cdr3_nt: TGCGCCAGCAGCCACGCCAGGGAAGGAGACACAGATACGCAGTATTTT
v_call: TRBV4-1
d_call: NA
clone_size: NA
j_call: TRBJ2-3

cdr3_aa: CASSQVDRGSYEQYF
cdr3_nt: TGCGCCAGCAGCCAAGTGGACAGGGGCTCCTACGAGCAGTACTTC
v_call: TRBV4-1
d_call: TRBD1
clone_size: NA
j_call: TRBJ2-7

cdr3_aa: CASSLGGKGNIQYF
cdr3_nt: TGTGCCAGCAGCCTAGGGGGGAAGGGAAACATTCAGTACTTC
v_call: TRBV7-8
d_call: NA
clone_size: few
j_call: TRBJ2-4

cdr3_aa: CASSPSQAQFF
cdr3_nt: TGTGCCAGCAGCCCCAGCCAGGCGCAGTTCTTC
v_call: TRBV12-3/TRBV12-4
d_call: NA
clone_size: few
j_call: TRBJ2-1

cdr3_aa: CASSFSFSGADQPQHF
cdr3_nt: TGTGCCAGCAGCTTTAGCTTTTCAGGGGCGGATCAGCCCCAGCATTTT
v_call: TRBV7-8
d_call: NA
clone_size: NA
j_call: TRBJ1-5

cdr3_aa: CASSHPGTGSAEQYF
cdr3_nt: TGTGCCAGCAGCCACCCCGGGACAGGGTCGGCCGAGCAGTACTTC
v_call: TRBV11-3
d_call: TRBD1
clone_size: NA
j_call: TRBJ2-7